The entry below describes one T cell receptor beta chain. Methods used by the authors: Estimates of nucleated cell counts were drawn from the amplification of reference gene primers. The method was immunoSEQ multiplex PCR; TCRdb's version includes in-frame clones alone and lacks a portion of them. V, J and clone size are taken as reported in that table, and D and trimming were inferred from the DNA itself. The data contain about 90,000 clones, over 75% of them singletons. These data come from a study of blood T cell repertoires in COVID-19. Study summary: PBMCs, B-cell-depleted T cells, or T cells were the source of the cDNA or gDNA that made up the material.

The V gene's germline CDR1 is SGHDT and CDR2 YYEEEE. The CDR3 is 14 amino acids. V lost 4 bases, J lost 1 base, and 12 bases lay in between. Material for sequencing was peripheral blood. The receptor was derived from a man aged 65 to 79 with acute or convalescent COVID-19. The V gene is TRBV5-6, the J gene TRBJ2-7; tentative D call: TRBD1 (6 bases). The chain's CDR3 is CASSLPGHSYEQYF. CDR3 DNA sequence: TGTGCCAGCAGCCTCCCGGGACATTCCTACGAGCAGTACTTC.